These T cell receptor beta chains were read from a single sample in a study of CD4 T cells in relation to SARS-CoV-2 and coronaviruses. Data came from immunoSEQ multiplex PCR; TCRdb stores just in-frame clones and leaves some out. The sample carries some 27,000 clones, around three quarters recorded once. For these TCRs, the target antigens are not known. Sample: CD4+ T cells from PBMCs, cultured in vitro. The receptors stem from a human donor in good health. Each CDR3 is given with its conserved first and last residue. The order of the fields is J gene, clone size, V gene, D gene, CDR3 protein, CDR3 DNA. D genes are given only for firm matches. Where a row states a size, it is once, few, many or the class of an expanded clone; other rows omit it.

>TRBJ2-1|.|TRBV3-1/TRBV3-2|.
CASSRELSYNEQFF
TGTGCCAGTTCCAGGGAGCTCTCCTACAATGAGCAGTTCTTC
>TRBJ2-5|.|TRBV3-1/TRBV3-2|.
CASSPGRTQYF
TGTGCCAGCAGCCCCGGCCGCACCCAGTACTTC
>TRBJ2-7|.|TRBV28|.
CATHLSGPYEQYF
TGTGCCACCCATCTTTCGGGGCCCTACGAGCAGTACTTC
>TRBJ1-2|.|TRBV6-5|TRBD1
CASSYIRDRGYGYTF
TGTGCCAGCAGTTACATCCGGGACAGGGGCTATGGCTACACCTTC
>TRBJ2-5|.|TRBV21-1|.
CASSKGFGGGQGEETQYF
TGTGCCAGCAGCAAAGGTTTTGGGGGGGGGCAGGGAGAAGAGACCCAGTACTTC
>TRBJ2-2|.|TRBV12-3/TRBV12-4|.
CASSREVGELFF
TGTGCCAGCAGCCGCGAAGTCGGGGAGCTGTTTTTT
>TRBJ2-5|.|TRBV6-5|TRBD2
CASSILAGGQETQYF
TGTGCCAGCAGCATACTAGCGGGGGGCCAAGAGACCCAGTACTTC
>TRBJ1-5|.|TRBV5-1|.
CASSPGPSNQPQHF
TGCGCCAGCAGCCCCGGACCGAGCAATCAGCCCCAGCATTTT
>TRBJ2-7|.|TRBV28|.
CASSLFQRASKYF
TGTGCCAGCAGTTTATTCCAGCGGGCCAGTAAGTACTTC
>TRBJ1-1|few|TRBV19|.
CATKDSSTEAFF
TGTGCCACTAAGGACAGTTCCACTGAAGCTTTCTTT
>TRBJ2-7|.|TRBV5-1|.
CASSSNGAYEQYF
TGCGCCAGCAGCTCAAACGGAGCCTACGAGCAGTACTTC
>TRBJ2-7|.|TRBV7-6|TRBD1
CASSNPRQGKKYEQYF
TGTGCCAGCAGCAACCCACGACAGGGGAAGAAGTACGAGCAGTACTTC
>TRBJ2-4|.|TRBV4-1|.
CASSQDKGTVKNIQYF
TGCGCCAGCAGCCAAGATAAGGGGACCGTCAAAAACATTCAGTACTTC
>TRBJ1-1|.|TRBV11-2|.
CASSLVEGKAFF
TGTGCCAGCAGCTTAGTGGAGGGTAAAGCTTTCTTT
>TRBJ1-3|.|TRBV7-2|.
CASSPRQFGNTIYF
TGTGCCAGCAGCCCGAGACAGTTTGGAAACACCATATATTTT
>TRBJ1-2|.|TRBV10-3|.
CAINFAEGRGYTF
TGTGCCATCAATTTTGCGGAGGGACGTGGCTACACCTTC
>TRBJ1-5|.|TRBV6-6|.
CASVSADRSNQPQHF
TGTGCCAGCGTTTCCGCAGATCGAAGCAATCAGCCCCAGCATTTT
>TRBJ1-4|.|TRBV18|.
CASSPRSGQFEKLFF
TGTGCCAGCTCACCAAGGTCCGGACAGTTTGAAAAACTGTTTTTT
>TRBJ2-7|once|TRBV5-1|TRBD1
CASSLAPGQGLGAEQYF
TGCGCCAGCAGCTTGGCCCCCGGACAGGGGCTAGGAGCCGAGCAGTACTTC
>TRBJ1-6|few|TRBV2|TRBD1
CASSEGTGRSPLHF
TGTGCCAGCAGTGAAGGGACAGGGAGGTCACCCCTCCACTTT
>TRBJ2-7|.|TRBV10-3|.
CAICESGSYEQYF
TGTGCCATCTGTGAAAGCGGTTCCTACGAGCAGTACTTC
>TRBJ2-7|.|TRBV6-4|TRBD2
CASSEGPGGSYEQYF
TGTGCCAGCAGCGAAGGCCCGGGGGGTTCCTACGAGCAGTACTTC
>TRBJ1-1|.|TRBV29-1|TRBD1
CSANQQGARTEAFF
TGCAGCGCCAATCAACAGGGGGCAAGGACTGAAGCTTTCTTT
>TRBJ1-1|.|TRBV4-3|.
CASSATGGVTEAFF
TGCGCCAGCAGCGCGACAGGAGGTGTCACTGAAGCTTTCTTT
>TRBJ2-7|once|TRBV5-4|TRBD2
CASSPGLAGVRSEQYF
TGTGCCAGCAGCCCGGGACTAGCGGGGGTTAGGTCCGAGCAGTACTTC
>TRBJ1-4|.|TRBV4-3|TRBD1
CASSLSRDRGEKLFF
TGCGCCAGCAGCCTATCCCGGGACAGGGGTGAAAAACTGTTTTTT
>TRBJ2-1|once|TRBV3-1/TRBV3-2|TRBD2
CASSRAFGTSGINEQFF
TGTGCCAGCAGCCGCGCATTCGGGACTAGCGGGATTAATGAGCAGTTCTTC
>TRBJ2-3|.|TRBV9|.
CASSVSRPVTGTDTQYF
TGTGCCAGCAGCGTCTCCCGCCCAGTCACTGGCACAGATACGCAGTATTTT
>TRBJ2-3|once|TRBV7-9|TRBD2
CASLAGGTDTQYF
TGTGCCAGCCTAGCGGGAGGAACAGATACGCAGTATTTT
>TRBJ2-3|.|TRBV7-9|.
CASSLTGAGADTQYF
TGTGCCAGCAGCTTAACGGGGGCGGGAGCGGATACGCAGTATTTT
>TRBJ1-2|.|TRBV29-1|TRBD1
CSVARDRDNYGYTF
TGCAGCGTTGCCCGGGACAGGGATAACTATGGCTACACCTTC
>TRBJ2-7|.|TRBV30|TRBD1
CAWSRGTGAHYEQYF
TGTGCCTGGAGCCGCGGGACAGGGGCACACTACGAGCAGTACTTC
>TRBJ1-2|once|TRBV25-1|.
CASRDRGFGGYTF
TGTGCCAGCAGGGATCGGGGTTTCGGGGGCTACACCTTC
>TRBJ1-3|medium-sized|TRBV5-1|TRBD1
CASSSPDRGPGNTIYF
TGCGCCAGCAGCTCACCGGACAGGGGGCCAGGAAACACCATATATTTT
>TRBJ2-1|few|TRBV7-9|TRBD2
CASVPGASGSWGWQFF
TGTGCCAGCGTCCCCGGGGCTAGCGGGAGTTGGGGGTGGCAGTTCTTC
>TRBJ2-7|few|TRBV12-3/TRBV12-4|.
CASGAGPYEQYF
TGTGCCAGCGGGGCTGGCCCCTACGAGCAGTACTTC
>TRBJ1-1|.|TRBV2|.
CASSSWSGNTEAFF
TGTGCCAGCAGTTCATGGAGTGGGAACACTGAAGCTTTCTTT
>TRBJ1-2|once|TRBV19|.
CASSMGQGNYGYTF
TGTGCCAGTAGTATGGGTCAGGGGAACTATGGCTACACCTTC
>TRBJ1-1|.|TRBV7-9|TRBD1
CASSPRGTGGFRDTEAFF
TGTGCCAGCAGCCCACGGGGGACAGGGGGCTTCAGGGACACTGAAGCTTTCTTT